A selection of T cell receptor beta chains follows, all from one sample in a study of T cell responses to AZD1222 COVID-19 vaccine. Assay: immunoSEQ multiplex PCR; the TCRdb copy retains only in-frame clones and omits some. The sample shows 140,000 to 150,000 clones, 75% to 85% of them seen only once. Sequencing was performed on peripheral blood, taken on day 0 of MenACWY control vaccination. These receptor sequences come from an adult in good health. The CDR3 runs from the conserved cysteine through the conserved F or W. The D gene is left open where the match is weak. Clone size is stated in some rows and not others, as once, few, many or a class when expanded.

j_gene,d_gene,v_gene,abundance,CDR3aa,CDR3nt
TRBJ2-3,NA,TRBV7-9,once,CASSLAGAYSDTQYF,TGTGCCAGCAGCTTAGCGGGGGCCTACTCAGATACGCAGTATTTT
TRBJ1-5,NA,TRBV6-5,NA,CASSPGVYSNQPQHF,TGTGCCAGCAGTCCTGGAGTTTATAGCAATCAGCCCCAGCATTTT
TRBJ1-2,NA,TRBV5-4,NA,CASSERAQGRVGYTF,TGTGCCAGCAGCGAAAGGGCACAGGGAAGGGTCGGCTACACCTTC
TRBJ1-2,TRBD1,TRBV29-1,once,CSVEVSQGVGYTF,TGCAGCGTTGAAGTCAGCCAGGGGGTGGGCTACACCTTC
TRBJ2-3,NA,TRBV10-1,NA,CATGDNTDTQYF,TGCGCCACGGGGGACAACACAGATACGCAGTATTTT
TRBJ2-1,NA,TRBV15,NA,CATSRDPGLYNEQFF,TGTGCCACCAGCAGAGACCCTGGCCTCTACAATGAGCAGTTCTTC
TRBJ2-2,TRBD1,TRBV7-9,few,CASSRPGQTNTGELFF,TGTGCCAGCAGCAGACCGGGACAGACTAACACCGGGGAGCTGTTTTTT
TRBJ1-4,NA,TRBV6-1,NA,CASSAGSSTTNEKLFF,TGTGCCAGCAGTGCTGGCAGCTCGACAACTAATGAAAAACTGTTTTTT
TRBJ1-6,NA,TRBV5-1,NA,CASSLTGQGNSPLHF,TGCGCCAGCAGCTTGACAGGGCAGGGAAATTCACCCCTCCACTTT
TRBJ1-1,NA,TRBV14,NA,CASSQDYYPEAFF,TGTGCCAGCAGCCAAGATTACTACCCTGAAGCTTTCTTT
TRBJ1-5,NA,TRBV19,once,CASRGEGQPQHF,TGTGCCAGTAGGGGGGAGGGTCAGCCCCAGCATTTT
TRBJ2-3,NA,TRBV6-5,NA,CASSYFSGTDTQYF,TGTGCCAGCAGTTACTTTAGCGGCACAGATACGCAGTATTTT
TRBJ2-3,NA,TRBV2,NA,CASSEASPTQYF,TGTGCCAGCAGTGAAGCAAGTCCTACGCAGTATTTT
TRBJ2-3,NA,TRBV15,NA,CATCLGTASTDTQYF,TGTGCCACTTGTTTGGGAACGGCCAGCACAGATACGCAGTATTTT
TRBJ1-1,NA,TRBV11-2,NA,CASSLDPSPNTEAFF,TGTGCCAGCAGCTTAGATCCGTCTCCGAACACTGAAGCTTTCTTT
TRBJ2-6,NA,TRBV5-8,few,CASKLSSFSGANVLTF,TGTGCCAGCAAACTGTCCAGCTTCTCTGGGGCCAACGTCCTGACTTTC
TRBJ1-4,NA,TRBV7-9,NA,CASSLGPALQLFF,TGTGCCAGCAGCTTAGGTCCTGCCCTCCAACTGTTTTTT
TRBJ2-7,TRBD1,TRBV29-1,NA,CSVEDAGTGGEQYF,TGCAGCGTTGAAGATGCCGGGACAGGGGGCGAGCAGTACTTC
TRBJ1-2,NA,TRBV6-1,NA,CASSEGQRGGGYTF,TGTGCCAGCAGTGAAGGTCAGAGGGGAGGAGGCTACACCTTC
TRBJ1-2,NA,TRBV27,NA,CASSLRENYGYTF,TGTGCCAGCAGTTTGAGGGAGAACTATGGCTACACCTTC
TRBJ2-3,TRBD2,TRBV5-1,NA,CASSRSSGSSTDTQYF,TGCGCCAGCAGCCGGTCTAGCGGAAGTAGCACAGATACGCAGTATTTT
TRBJ2-3,NA,TRBV24-1,NA,CATSAGTDTQYF,TGTGCCACCAGTGCGGGGACAGATACGCAGTATTTT
TRBJ1-3,NA,TRBV11-2,NA,CASSLAGHLSGNTIYF,TGTGCCAGCAGTTTAGCCGGTCATCTCTCTGGAAACACCATATATTTT
TRBJ2-5,NA,TRBV5-1,NA,CASSSGVGAGKTQYF,TGCGCCAGCAGCTCTGGGGTGGGGGCCGGGAAGACCCAGTACTTC
TRBJ1-5,NA,TRBV19,NA,CASMGEIQGWSQPQHF,TGTGCCAGTATGGGGGAAATACAGGGTTGGAGTCAGCCCCAGCATTTT
TRBJ2-1,TRBD1,TRBV6-2/TRBV6-3,NA,CASSSGTGRVSEQFF,TGTGCCAGCAGCTCCGGGACAGGGAGAGTCAGTGAGCAGTTCTTC
TRBJ1-2,NA,TRBV9,NA,CASSGVKSYGYTF,TGTGCCAGCAGCGGGGTGAAGTCCTATGGCTACACCTTC
TRBJ1-2,NA,TRBV24-1,few,CATSDSPTTGKSYGYTF,TGTGCCACCAGTGATTCCCCCACCACAGGGAAATCCTATGGCTACACCTTC
TRBJ1-3,NA,TRBV5-6,NA,CASSLLSSGNTIYF,TGTGCCAGCAGCTTACTAAGCTCTGGAAACACCATATATTTT
TRBJ1-5,NA,TRBV28,once,CASILGEYSNQPQHF,TGTGCCAGCATTCTAGGGGAGTATAGCAATCAGCCCCAGCATTTT
TRBJ1-2,TRBD1,TRBV12-3/TRBV12-4,NA,CASSYRQGDGYTF,TGTGCCAGCAGTTACCGACAGGGAGATGGCTACACCTTC
TRBJ1-2,TRBD1,TRBV5-4,once,CASSVTGVHGYTF,TGTGCCAGCAGCGTGACAGGGGTCCATGGCTACACCTTC
TRBJ2-7,TRBD1,TRBV7-9,NA,CASSLVGTGYEQYF,TGTGCCAGCAGCTTAGTAGGGACAGGCTACGAGCAGTACTTC